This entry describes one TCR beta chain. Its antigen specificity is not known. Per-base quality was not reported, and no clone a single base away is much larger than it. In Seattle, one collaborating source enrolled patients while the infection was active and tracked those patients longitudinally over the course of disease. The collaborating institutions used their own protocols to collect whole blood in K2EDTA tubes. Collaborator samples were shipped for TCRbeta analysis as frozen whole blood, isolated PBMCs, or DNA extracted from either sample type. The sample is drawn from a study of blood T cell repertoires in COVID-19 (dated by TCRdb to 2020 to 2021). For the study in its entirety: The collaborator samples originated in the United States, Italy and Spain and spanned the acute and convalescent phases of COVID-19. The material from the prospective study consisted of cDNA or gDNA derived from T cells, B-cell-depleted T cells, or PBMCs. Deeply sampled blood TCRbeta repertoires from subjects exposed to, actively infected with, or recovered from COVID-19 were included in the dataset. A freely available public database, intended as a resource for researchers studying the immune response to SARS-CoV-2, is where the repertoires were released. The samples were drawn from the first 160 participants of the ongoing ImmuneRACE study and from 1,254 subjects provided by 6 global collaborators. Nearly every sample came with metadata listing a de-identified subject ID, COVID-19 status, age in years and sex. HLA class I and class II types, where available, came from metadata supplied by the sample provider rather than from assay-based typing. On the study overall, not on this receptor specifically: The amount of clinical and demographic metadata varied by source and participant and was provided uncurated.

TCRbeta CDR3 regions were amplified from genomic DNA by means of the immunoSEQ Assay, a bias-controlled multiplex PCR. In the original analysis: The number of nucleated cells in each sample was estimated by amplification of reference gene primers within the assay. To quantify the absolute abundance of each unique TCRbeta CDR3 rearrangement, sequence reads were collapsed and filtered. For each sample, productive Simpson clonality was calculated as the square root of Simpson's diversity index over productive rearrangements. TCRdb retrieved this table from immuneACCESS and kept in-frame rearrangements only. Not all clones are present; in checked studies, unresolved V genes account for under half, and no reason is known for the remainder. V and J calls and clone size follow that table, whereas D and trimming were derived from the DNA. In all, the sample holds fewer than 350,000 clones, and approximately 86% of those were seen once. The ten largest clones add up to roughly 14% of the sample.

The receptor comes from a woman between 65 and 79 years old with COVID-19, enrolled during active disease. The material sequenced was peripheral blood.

The CDR3 protein is CASGGESSYNSPLHF. The sequenced DNA is TGTGCCAGCGGGGGGGAGAGCTCCTATAATTCACCCCTCCACTTT. This chain joins TRBV6-5 to TRBJ1-6, with a tentative D gene TRBD1 over 5 matching bases. The CDR3 numbers 15 residues from cysteine through phenylalanine. Only the CDR3 region is kept as DNA, spanning 45 bases read in frame from base 1. V is reduced by 8 bases and J by 0 bases, leaving a spacing of 11 bases between them. The germline V gene yields MNHEY for CDR1 and SVGAGI for CDR2.